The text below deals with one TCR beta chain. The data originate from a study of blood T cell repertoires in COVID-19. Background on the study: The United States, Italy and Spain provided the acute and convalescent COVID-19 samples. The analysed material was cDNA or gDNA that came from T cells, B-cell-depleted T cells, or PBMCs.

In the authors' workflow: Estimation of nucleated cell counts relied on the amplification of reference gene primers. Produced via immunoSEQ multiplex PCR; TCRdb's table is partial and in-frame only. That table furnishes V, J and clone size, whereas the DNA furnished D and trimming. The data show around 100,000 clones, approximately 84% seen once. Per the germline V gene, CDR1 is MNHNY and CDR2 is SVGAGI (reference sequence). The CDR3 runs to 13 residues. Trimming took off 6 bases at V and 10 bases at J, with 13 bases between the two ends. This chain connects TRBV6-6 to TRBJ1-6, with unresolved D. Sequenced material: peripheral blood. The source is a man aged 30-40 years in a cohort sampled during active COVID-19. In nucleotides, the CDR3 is TGTGCCAGCAGCCTTAGGACTGGATCACCCCTCCACTTT. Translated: CASSLRTGSPLHF.